This T cell receptor beta chain was sequenced during a study of graft-versus-host responses after intestinal transplantation. Study background: Anti-thymocyte globulin induction, then tacrolimus and steroids for roughly 3 years, went to all recipients.

Investigators treated the graft tissue so that it released intraepithelial and lamina propria lymphocytes. V lost 3 bases, J lost 4 bases, and 7 bases lay in between. The germline V gene has CDR1 MNHEY and CDR2 SVGAGI. The CDR3 is made up of 13 amino acids. Findings and caveats of the study: GvH clones detected in recipient marrow included some appearing first in ileum or blood. Allografts from individuals with graft-donor T cell macrochimerism displayed high graft-versus-host to host-versus-graft clonal ratios.

The table came from immunoSEQ multiplex PCR; TCRdb's copy has only in-frame clones and leaves some out. Of tens of thousands of clones listed, approximately 91% are singletons. As for this clone: The antigen is unknown.

The starting material was ileum tissue, obtained roughly 54 weeks after transplant. The source is a human patient who received an intestinal transplant, so some T cells may come from the graft donor. V is TRBV6-5 and J is TRBJ2-1; no clear D. The CDR3 here is CASSYEQYNEQFF. For the CDR3, the DNA is TGTGCCAGCAGTTATGAACAGTACAATGAGCAGTTCTTC.